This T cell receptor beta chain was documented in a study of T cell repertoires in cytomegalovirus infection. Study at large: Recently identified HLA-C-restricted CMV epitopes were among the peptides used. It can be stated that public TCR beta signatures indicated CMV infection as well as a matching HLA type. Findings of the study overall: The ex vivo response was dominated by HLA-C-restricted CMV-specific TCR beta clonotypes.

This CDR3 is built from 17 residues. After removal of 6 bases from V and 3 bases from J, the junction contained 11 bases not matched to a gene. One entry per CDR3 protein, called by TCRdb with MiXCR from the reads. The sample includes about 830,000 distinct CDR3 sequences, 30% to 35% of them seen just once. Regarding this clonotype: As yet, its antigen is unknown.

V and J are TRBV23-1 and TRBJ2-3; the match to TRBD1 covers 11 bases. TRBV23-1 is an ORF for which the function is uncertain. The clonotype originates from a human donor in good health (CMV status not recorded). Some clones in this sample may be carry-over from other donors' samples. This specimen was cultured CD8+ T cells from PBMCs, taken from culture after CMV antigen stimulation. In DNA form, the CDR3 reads TGCGCCAGCAGCCCCCTGGCGGACAGGGGGCATACAGATACGCAGTATTTT. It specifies CASSPLADRGHTDTQYF.